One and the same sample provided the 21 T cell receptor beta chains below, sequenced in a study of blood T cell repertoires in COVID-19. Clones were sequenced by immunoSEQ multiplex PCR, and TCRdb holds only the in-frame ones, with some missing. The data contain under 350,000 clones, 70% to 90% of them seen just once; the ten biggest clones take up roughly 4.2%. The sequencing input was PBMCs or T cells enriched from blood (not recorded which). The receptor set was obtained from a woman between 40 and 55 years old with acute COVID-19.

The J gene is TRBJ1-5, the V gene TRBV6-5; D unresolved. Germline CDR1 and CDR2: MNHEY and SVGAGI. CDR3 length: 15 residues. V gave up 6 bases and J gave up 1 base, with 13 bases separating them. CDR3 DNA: TGTGCCAGCAGCGATACCGGTTACAGCAATCAGCCCCAGCATTTT. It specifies CASSDTGYSNQPQHF.

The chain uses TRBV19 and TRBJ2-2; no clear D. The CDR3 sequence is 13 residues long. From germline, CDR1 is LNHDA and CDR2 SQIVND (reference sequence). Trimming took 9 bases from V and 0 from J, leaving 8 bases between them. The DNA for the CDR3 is TGTGCCAGCTCCCCAGCGAACACCGGGGAGCTGTTTTTT. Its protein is CASSPANTGELFF.

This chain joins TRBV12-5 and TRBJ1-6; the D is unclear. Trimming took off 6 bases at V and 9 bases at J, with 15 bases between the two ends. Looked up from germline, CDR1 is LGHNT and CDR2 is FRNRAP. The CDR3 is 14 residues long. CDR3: CASGPGREASPLHF. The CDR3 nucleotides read TGTGCTAGTGGACCCGGGAGGGAGGCTTCACCCCTCCACTTT.

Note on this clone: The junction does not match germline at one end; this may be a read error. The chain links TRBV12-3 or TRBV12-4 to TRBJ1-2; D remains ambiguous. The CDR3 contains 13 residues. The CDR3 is CASGPRASLPPSF. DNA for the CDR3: TGTGCCAGCGGGCCGAGGGCCTCCTTGCCTCCTTCCTTC.

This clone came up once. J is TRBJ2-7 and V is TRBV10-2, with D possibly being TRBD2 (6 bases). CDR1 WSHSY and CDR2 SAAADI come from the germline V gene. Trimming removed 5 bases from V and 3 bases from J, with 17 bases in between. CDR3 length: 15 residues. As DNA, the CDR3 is TGCGCCAGCAGTCCCCGGGACTCTCCCTTCTACGAGCAGTACTTC. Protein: CASSPRDSPFYEQYF.

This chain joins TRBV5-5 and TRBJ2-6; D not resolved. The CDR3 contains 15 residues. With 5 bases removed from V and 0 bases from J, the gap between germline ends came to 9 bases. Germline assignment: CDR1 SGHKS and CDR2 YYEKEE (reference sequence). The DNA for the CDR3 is TGTGCCAGCAGTGTCCAGGACTCTGGGGCCAACGTCCTGACTTTC. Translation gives CASSVQDSGANVLTF. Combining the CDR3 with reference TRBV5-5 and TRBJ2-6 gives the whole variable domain DAGVTQSPTHLIKTRGQQVTLRCSPISGHKSVSWYQQVLGQGPQFIFQYYEKEERGRGNFPDRFSARQFPNYSSELNVNALLLGDSALYLCASSVQDSGANVLTFGAGSRLTVL.

Written as DNA, the CDR3 is TGTGCCATCAGCCCGGGGGACAGGTGGGGTGATCCCCAGCATTTT. This translates into CAISPGDRWGDPQHF. This sequence joins TRBV10-3 and TRBJ1-5; 8 nucleotides match TRBD1. Germline trimming cut 6 bases from V and 10 bases from J; bases unmatched to any gene: 14. Germline assignment: CDR1 ENHRY and CDR2 SYGVKD. This CDR3 has 15 amino acids.

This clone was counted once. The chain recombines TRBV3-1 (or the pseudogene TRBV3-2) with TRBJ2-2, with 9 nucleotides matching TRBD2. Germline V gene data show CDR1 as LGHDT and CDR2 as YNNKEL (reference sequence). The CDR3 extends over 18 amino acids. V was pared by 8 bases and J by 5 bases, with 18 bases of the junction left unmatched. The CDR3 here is CASGPTSGSFRGTGELFF. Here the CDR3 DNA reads TGTGCCAGCGGCCCCACTAGCGGGTCATTTCGGGGTACCGGGGAGCTGTTTTTT.

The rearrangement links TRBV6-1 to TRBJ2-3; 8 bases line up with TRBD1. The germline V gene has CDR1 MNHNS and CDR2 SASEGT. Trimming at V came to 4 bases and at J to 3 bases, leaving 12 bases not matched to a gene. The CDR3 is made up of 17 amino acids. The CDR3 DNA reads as TGTGCCAGCAGTGGCACCGGAGGGAGACAGGGGACAGATACGCAGTATTTT. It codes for CASSGTGGRQGTDTQYF.

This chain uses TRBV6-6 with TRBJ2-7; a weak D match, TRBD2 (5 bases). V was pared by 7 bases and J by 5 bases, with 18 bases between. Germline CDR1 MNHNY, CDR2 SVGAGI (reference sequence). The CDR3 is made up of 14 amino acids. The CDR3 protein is CASKRGQSMNEQYF. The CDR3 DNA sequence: TGTGCCAGCAAACGAGGGCAGTCTATGAACGAGCAGTACTTC.

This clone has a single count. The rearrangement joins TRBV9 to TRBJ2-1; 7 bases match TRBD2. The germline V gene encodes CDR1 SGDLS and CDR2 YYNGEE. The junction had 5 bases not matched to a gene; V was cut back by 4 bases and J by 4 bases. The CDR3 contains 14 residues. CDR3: CASSSNSGYNEQFF. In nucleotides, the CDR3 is TGTGCCAGCAGCTCAAATAGCGGGTACAATGAGCAGTTCTTC.

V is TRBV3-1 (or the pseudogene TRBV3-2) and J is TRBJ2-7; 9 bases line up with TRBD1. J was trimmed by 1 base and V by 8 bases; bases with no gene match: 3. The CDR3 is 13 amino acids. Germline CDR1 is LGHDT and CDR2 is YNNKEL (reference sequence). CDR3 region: CASGQGSSYEQYF. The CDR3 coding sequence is TGTGCCAGCGGACAGGGGTCGTCCTACGAGCAGTACTTC.

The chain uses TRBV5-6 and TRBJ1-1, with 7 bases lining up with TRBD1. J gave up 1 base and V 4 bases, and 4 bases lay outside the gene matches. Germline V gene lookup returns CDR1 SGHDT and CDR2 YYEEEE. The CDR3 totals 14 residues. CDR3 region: CASSRQGANTEAFF. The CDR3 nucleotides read TGTGCCAGCAGCCGACAGGGCGCGAACACTGAAGCTTTCTTT. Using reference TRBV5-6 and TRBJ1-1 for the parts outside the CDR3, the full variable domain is DAGVTQSPTHLIKTRGQQVTLRCSPKSGHDTVSWYQQALGQGPQFIFQYYEEEERQRGNFPDRFSGHQFPNYSSELNVNALLLGDSALYLCASSRQGANTEAFFGQGTRLTVV.

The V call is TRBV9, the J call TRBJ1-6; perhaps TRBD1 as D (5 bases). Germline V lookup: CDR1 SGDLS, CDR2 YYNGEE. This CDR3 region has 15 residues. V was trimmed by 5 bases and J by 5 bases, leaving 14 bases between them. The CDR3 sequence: CASRAQGGNNSPLHF. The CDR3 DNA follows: TGTGCCAGCAGAGCGCAGGGAGGGAATAATTCACCCCTCCACTTT.

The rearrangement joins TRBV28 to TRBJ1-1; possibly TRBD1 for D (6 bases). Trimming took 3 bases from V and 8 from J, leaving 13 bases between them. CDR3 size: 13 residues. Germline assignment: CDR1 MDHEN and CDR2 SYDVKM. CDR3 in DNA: TGTGCCAGCAGTTTCACCGACAGGTTAGAAGCTTTCTTT. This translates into CASSFTDRLEAFF.

The CDR3: CSVLAGKSWETQYF. CDR3 DNA sequence: TGCAGCGTTCTAGCGGGGAAGTCCTGGGAGACCCAGTACTTC. The chain links TRBV29-1 to TRBJ2-5; 9 bases line up with TRBD2. Trimming took 5 bases from V and 5 from J; bases not matched to a gene: 9. Germline V gene data show CDR1 as SQVTM and CDR2 as ANQGSEA. The CDR3 loop spans 14 amino acids.

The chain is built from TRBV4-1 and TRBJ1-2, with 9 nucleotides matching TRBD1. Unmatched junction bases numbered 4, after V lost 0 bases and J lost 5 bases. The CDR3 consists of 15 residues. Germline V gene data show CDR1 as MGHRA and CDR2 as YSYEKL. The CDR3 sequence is CASSQEETGGYGYTF. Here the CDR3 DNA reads TGCGCCAGCAGCCAAGAGGAGACAGGGGGGTATGGCTACACCTTC.

The CDR3 nucleotides read TGTGCCAGCAGCAATAGCGGGAGCTACGAGCAGTACTTC. Its translation: CASSNSGSYEQYF. The rearrangement uses TRBV7-9 and TRBJ2-7; 9 positions agree with TRBD2. The V gene's germline CDR1 is SEHNR and CDR2 FQNEAQ (reference sequence). The CDR3 totals 13 residues. The V segment lost 5 bases and the J segment 3 bases; nucleotides outside the gene matches: 2.

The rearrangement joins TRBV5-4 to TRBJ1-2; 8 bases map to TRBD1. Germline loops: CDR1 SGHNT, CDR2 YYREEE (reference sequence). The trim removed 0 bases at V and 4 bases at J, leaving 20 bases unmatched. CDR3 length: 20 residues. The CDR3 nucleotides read TGTGCCAGCAGCTTGGACATGGGACAGGCGATGGGAGGAGGGGTCTATGGCTACACCTTC. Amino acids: CASSLDMGQAMGGGVYGYTF.

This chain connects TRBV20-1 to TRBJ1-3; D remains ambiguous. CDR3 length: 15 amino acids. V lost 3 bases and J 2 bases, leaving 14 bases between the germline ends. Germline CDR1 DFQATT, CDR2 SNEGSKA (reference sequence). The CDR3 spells CSASVGSGTGNTIYF. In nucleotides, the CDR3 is TGCAGTGCTAGTGTTGGTTCCGGTACTGGAAACACCATATATTTT.

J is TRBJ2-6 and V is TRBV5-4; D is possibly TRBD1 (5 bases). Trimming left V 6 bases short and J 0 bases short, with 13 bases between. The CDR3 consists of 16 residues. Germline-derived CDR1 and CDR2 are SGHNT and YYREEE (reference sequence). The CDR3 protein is CASTRLGRSGANVLTF. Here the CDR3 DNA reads TGTGCCAGCACCCGGTTGGGGCGCTCTGGGGCCAACGTCCTGACTTTC.